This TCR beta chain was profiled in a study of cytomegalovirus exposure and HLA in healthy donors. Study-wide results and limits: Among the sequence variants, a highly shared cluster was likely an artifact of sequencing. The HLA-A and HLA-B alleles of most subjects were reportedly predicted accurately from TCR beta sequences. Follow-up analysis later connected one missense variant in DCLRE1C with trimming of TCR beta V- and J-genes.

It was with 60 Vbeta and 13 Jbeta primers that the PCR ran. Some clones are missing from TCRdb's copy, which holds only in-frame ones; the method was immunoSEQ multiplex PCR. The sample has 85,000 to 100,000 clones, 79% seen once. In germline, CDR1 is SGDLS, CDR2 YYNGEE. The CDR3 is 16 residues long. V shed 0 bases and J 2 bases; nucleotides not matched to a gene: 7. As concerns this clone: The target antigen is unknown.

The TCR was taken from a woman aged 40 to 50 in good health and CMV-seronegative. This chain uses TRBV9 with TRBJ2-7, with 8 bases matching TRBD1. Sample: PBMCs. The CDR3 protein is CASSVAPDRGPYEQYF. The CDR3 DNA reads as TGTGCCAGCAGCGTAGCCCCTGACAGGGGACCCTACGAGCAGTACTTC.